This T cell receptor (beta chain) was captured in a study of T-cell reconstitution after alpha-beta-depleted transplantation in children. Researchers prepared the TCRbeta library using unique molecular identifiers, the study reports. TCRdb processed the PCR reads anew with MiXCR; each CDR3 protein has one entry. Among 100,000 or so distinct CDR3 sequences listed, less than 15% were seen once. As regards this clonotype: The junction differs from germline at one of its ends, possibly a read error.

The sequencing used PBMCs from the stem cell graft donor, collected from the stem cell graft. The TCR was taken from a human donor who donated a stem cell graft to a child with inherited bone marrow failure.

In DNA form, the CDR3 reads TGTGCCAGCAGCCGAGGGACATTGGAGACCCATTACTTC. This encodes CASSRGTLETHYF. The gene calls are TRBV7-9 and TRBJ2-5; D might be TRBD1 (6 bases). Germline loops: CDR1 SEHNR, CDR2 FQNEAQ (reference sequence). CDR3 length equals 13 residues. Looking up the rest from reference TRBV7-9 and TRBJ2-5 gives the full variable domain: DTGVSQNPRHKITKRGQNVTFRCDPISEHNRLYWYRQTLGQGPEFLTYFQNEAQLEKSRLLSDRFSAERPKGSFSTLEIQRTEQGDSAMYLCASSRGTLETHYFGPGTRLLVL.